Listed here is a single TCR beta chain. Antigen: not known. PCR was performed using 60 Vbeta and 13 Jbeta primers. Assay used: immunoSEQ multiplex PCR; TCRdb lists only in-frame clones, some missing. The sample includes around 92,000 clones, roughly 74% seen only once; the top ten take 14%. Healthy bone marrow donors made up the cohort. These data come from a study of cytomegalovirus exposure and HLA in healthy donors. About the research overall: Around 76% of roughly 430 genotyped donors fell in the Caucasian-associated ancestry cluster. Findings of the study overall: The study labeled 150 to 200 TCR beta chains cytomegalovirus-associated.

This TCR was sampled from a woman in her 70s in good health and CMV-seropositive. The sample comprised PBMCs.

The CDR3, as DNA: TGTGCCAGCTCACAGACGAAGACAGGTTCCTACGAGCAGTACTTC. It codes for CASSQTKTGSYEQYF. The chain couples TRBV18 to TRBJ2-7; possible D gene TRBD1, 6 bases. Trimming cost V 4 bases and J 1 base, with 14 bases left between them. There are 15 residues in the CDR3. Germline CDR1 and CDR2: KGHSH and LQKENI.